The 23 T cell receptor beta chains presented below share a single source sample, sequenced in a study of shared clonotypes between healthy human individuals. The protocol was immunoSEQ multiplex PCR, while the TCRdb copy is restricted to in-frame clones and leaves out a portion. The sample lists 950,000 to 1,100,000 clones, around 78% occurring once. Sequenced: memory CD4+ T cells from PBMCs. The subset denotes: CD45RA-negative fraction. All receptors derive from a man younger than 35 in good health. Some clones in this sample may be carry-over from other donors' samples.

This chain links TRBV2 with TRBJ1-1; weak D call: TRBD1 (6 bases). The V and J ends lost 8 bases and 1 base respectively, with 11 bases between them. CDR3 size: 13 residues. The germline V gene has CDR1 SNHLY and CDR2 FYNNEI. CDR3 sequence: CASGGQSNTEAFF. CDR3 sequence (DNA): TGTGCCAGCGGGGGACAATCGAACACTGAAGCTTTCTTT. The full variable domain, its missing parts supplied by reference TRBV2 and TRBJ1-1, is EPEVTQTPSHQVTQMGQEVILRCVPISNHLYFYWYRQILGQKVEFLVSFYNNEISEKSEIFDDQFSVERPDGSNFTLKIRSTKLEDSAMYFCASGGQSNTEAFFGQGTRLTVV.

The chain has TRBV15 and TRBJ2-7; weak D call: TRBD2 (5 bases). V dropped 6 bases and J dropped 3 bases, with 15 bases sitting between them. Germline CDR1 reads LNHNV; CDR2 reads YYDKDF (reference sequence). The CDR3 consists of 14 residues. The CDR3 loop is CATRRELGNYEQYF. DNA for the CDR3: TGTGCCACCAGGAGGGAGCTGGGGAACTACGAGCAGTACTTC.

The CDR3 sequence is CASRGTAGEQYF. In nucleotides, the CDR3 is TGTGCCAGCCGAGGGACGGCGGGGGAGCAGTACTTC. The chain joins TRBV28 to TRBJ2-7, with D possibly TRBD2 on 6 matching bases. Trimming pared 8 bases from V and 7 bases from J, leaving 15 bases between. The CDR3 length is 12 residues. Per germline, CDR1 MDHEN and CDR2 SYDVKM.

The chain couples TRBV30 to TRBJ1-5, with D possibly matching TRBD1 (6 bases). This CDR3 region has 14 residues. Trimming shortened V by 5 bases and J by 2 bases, and 13 bases separated the two germline ends. Per the germline V gene, CDR1 is GTSNPN and CDR2 is SVGIG (reference sequence). The CDR3 loop reads CAWALQGGNQPQHF. CDR3 in DNA: TGTGCCTGGGCCCTACAGGGAGGCAATCAGCCCCAGCATTTT.

The chain joins TRBV28 to TRBJ2-5; TRBD1 matches 12 bases. The germline V gene encodes CDR1 MDHEN and CDR2 SYDVKM. The junction had 8 bases not matched to a gene; V was cut back by 4 bases and J by 5 bases. The CDR3 is 16 amino acids. The CDR3 coding sequence is TGTGCCAGCAGTTCGCCGGCGGGACAGGGGGCGGAGACCCAGTACTTC. This gives the protein CASSSPAGQGAETQYF.

Worth noting for this clone: A single base is all that separates this from a far larger clone, so a read error is likely. The chain combines TRBV7-3 with TRBJ2-5; D unresolved. The closer fit of TRBJ2-7 to the DNA end suggests the J call may be wrong. The germline V gene encodes CDR1 SGHTA and CDR2 FQGTGA. This CDR3 region has 11 residues. The CDR3 coding sequence is TGTGCCAGCAGCTTAAGGGGCGAGCAGTACTTC. Translating it yields CASSLRGEQYF.

The V and J genes are TRBV18 and TRBJ1-1; D is unclear. This CDR3 region has 12 residues. The ends were cut back, 4 bases at V and 5 bases at J, with 8 bases in the middle. The germline V gene encodes CDR1 KGHSH and CDR2 LQKENI. The CDR3 DNA is TGTGCCAGCTCACTTGTAAGGACTGAAGCTTTCTTT. It codes for CASSLVRTEAFF.

CDR3 amino acids: CASSTGTIYEQYF. CDR3 nucleotides: TGTGCCAGCTCCACCGGGACAATCTACGAGCAGTACTTC. The chain recombines TRBV18 with TRBJ2-7; possibly TRBD1 for D (6 bases). This CDR3 comprises 13 residues. Germline V lookup: CDR1 KGHSH, CDR2 LQKENI. V dropped 6 bases and J dropped 3 bases, with 12 bases sitting between them.

The chain couples TRBV5-5 to TRBJ2-4; 8 nucleotides align to TRBD1. CDR1 and CDR2 from the germline V gene are SGHKS and YYEKEE (reference sequence). V was clipped by 2 bases and J by 2 bases; unmatched bases: 6. The CDR3 runs to 16 residues. CDR3 nucleotides: TGTGCCAGCAGCTTAACGACAGGGGATACCAAAAACATTCAGTACTTC. Encoded protein: CASSLTTGDTKNIQYF. The full variable domain, rest sourced from reference TRBV5-5 and TRBJ2-4, is DAGVTQSPTHLIKTRGQQVTLRCSPISGHKSVSWYQQVLGQGPQFIFQYYEKEERGRGNFPDRFSARQFPNYSSELNVNALLLGDSALYLCASSLTTGDTKNIQYFGAGTRLSVL.

The rearrangement uses TRBV5-1 and TRBJ2-3, with 9 bases that match TRBD2. The germline gives CDR1 SGHRS, CDR2 YFSETQ. The CDR3 runs to 14 residues. Unmatched junction bases numbered 4, after V lost 6 bases and J lost 2 bases. CDR3 region: CASTTSGNTDTQYF. The CDR3 DNA reads TGCGCCAGCACGACTAGCGGAAACACAGATACGCAGTATTTT.

Notes on this clone: Being one base from a much bigger clone, this may be a read error. The chain combines TRBV5-4 with TRBJ2-6; D is unresolved. Germline values: CDR1 SGHNT, CDR2 YYREEE (reference sequence). The CDR3 covers 15 residues. CDR3 coding DNA: TGTGCCGGCAGCTTGGCCTTTTCTGGGGCCAACGTCCTGACTTTC. As protein: CAGSLAFSGANVLTF.

V usage is TRBV14 and J usage is TRBJ1-1; D not certain. The germline CDR1 and CDR2 sequences are SGHDN and FVKESK. V gave up 0 bases and J gave up 11 bases, with 13 bases separating them. The CDR3 has 13 amino acids. For the CDR3, the DNA is TGTGCCAGCAGCCAAGATCTTGAGGGTGAGGCTTTCTTT. It yields the protein CASSQDLEGEAFF.

CDR3 residues: CASSLASRDTQYF. In DNA form, the CDR3 reads TGCGCCAGCAGCTTGGCGTCGAGGGATACGCAGTATTTT. The chain uses TRBV5-1 and TRBJ2-3; D unclear. Germline V gives CDR1 SGHRS, CDR2 YFSETQ. Between the trimmed V and J ends, which lost 0 bases and 6 bases, there was a span of 8 bases. The CDR3 has 13 residues. The complete variable domain, with remaining parts taken from reference TRBV5-1 and TRBJ2-3, reads KAGVTQTPRYLIKTRGQQVTLSCSPISGHRSVSWYQQTPGQGLQFLFEYFSETQRNKGNFPGRFSGRQFSNSRSEMNVSTLELGDSALYLCASSLASRDTQYFGPGTRLTVL.

In regard to this clone: The sample holds other DNA sequences that translate to the same CDR3. The chain employs TRBV18 and TRBJ1-2; D unresolved. The CDR3 is 13 amino acids. Germline V gives CDR1 KGHSH, CDR2 LQKENI. Trimming stripped 3 bases from V and 7 bases from J, with 12 bases between. The CDR3 DNA follows: TGTGCCAGCTCACCGACCGACTGGAGTGGCTACACCTTC. The encoded protein is CASSPTDWSGYTF.

The rearrangement joins TRBV18 to TRBJ1-2; no reliable D call. The germline V gene has CDR1 KGHSH and CDR2 LQKENI. The CDR3 covers 14 residues. Trimming pared 1 base from V and 8 bases from J, leaving 14 bases between. The CDR3 protein is CASSPLGQELGYTF. DNA of the CDR3: TGTGCCAGCTCACCACTTGGCCAGGAATTGGGCTACACCTTC.

V and J are TRBV6-1 and TRBJ2-4, with 7 bases fitting TRBD1. The CDR3 totals 13 residues. From germline, CDR1 is MNHNS and CDR2 SASEGT. Trimming took 6 bases from V and 6 from J; bases not matched to a gene: 5. CDR3 sequence (DNA): TGTGCCAGCAGGCGACAGGGACCAAACATTCAGTACTTC. Amino acid sequence: CASRRQGPNIQYF.

Only a few counts were recorded for this clone. J is TRBJ1-1 and V is TRBV7-7; D might be TRBD1 (5 bases). The CDR3 has 13 amino acids. V dropped 5 bases and J dropped 8 bases, with 15 bases sitting between them. Germline V CDR1 and CDR2: SSHAT, FNYEAQ (reference sequence). The DNA of the CDR3 is TGTGCCAGCAGCCCCGCTCCGGGGACCGAAGCTTTCTTT. Translated, it gives CASSPAPGTEAFF. Full variable domain (rest looked up from reference TRBV7-7 and TRBJ1-1): GAGVSQSPRYKVTKRGQDVTLRCDPISSHATLYWYQQALGQGPEFLTYFNYEAQPDKSGLPSDRFSAERPEGSISTLTIQRTEQRDSAMYRCASSPAPGTEAFFGQGTRLTVV.

This clone was seen at least ten times. V and J are TRBV14 and TRBJ1-1; the match to TRBD1 covers 7 bases. The CDR3 extends over 16 amino acids. The germline CDR1 and CDR2 sequences are SGHDN and FVKESK. V trimming: 2 bases; J trimming: 3 bases; junction bases outside the gene matches: 9. The DNA for the CDR3 is TGTGCCAGCAGCCAATGGGAGGGGGCGGCGGACACTGAAGCTTTCTTT. Its translation is CASSQWEGAADTEAFF.

The genes are TRBV29-1 and TRBJ1-1; D gene ambiguous. CDR3 length: 10 amino acids. With 5 bases removed from V and 3 bases from J, the gap between germline ends came to 4 bases. Looked up from germline, CDR1 is SQVTM and CDR2 is ANQGSEA. The CDR3 coding sequence is TGCAGCGTTTTTGACACTGAAGCTTTCTTT. It codes for CSVFDTEAFF.

This clone was seen only a few times. The chain carries TRBV28 and TRBJ2-7; D may be TRBD1 or TRBD2 (5 bases each). CDR3 length: 15 residues. CDR1 is MDHEN and CDR2 is SYDVKM in the germline V gene. Trimming stripped 4 bases from V and 2 bases from J, with 15 bases between. CDR3 in DNA: TGTGCCAGCAGTTCCGCCGGGACGGTGGCCTACGAGCAGTACTTC. Its translation is CASSSAGTVAYEQYF.

V gene TRBV28 combines with J gene TRBJ1-2; 7 bases line up with TRBD1. With 6 bases clipped from V and 2 bases from J, the junction kept 6 bases outside the gene matches. The CDR3 length is 14 residues. Germline assignment: CDR1 MDHEN and CDR2 SYDVKM. The CDR3 loop is CASRVPGQNYGYTF. The CDR3 bases are TGTGCCAGCAGGGTTCCGGGACAGAACTATGGCTACACCTTC.

The chain joins TRBV5-4 to TRBJ2-7; 8 bases fit TRBD1. CDR3 length: 16 amino acids. Germline V CDR1 and CDR2: SGHNT, YYREEE (reference sequence). The junction had 5 bases not matched to a gene; V was cut back by 0 bases and J by 0 bases. The DNA of the CDR3 is TGTGCCAGCAGCTTGGTCGACAGGGGAGGCTCCTACGAGCAGTACTTC. As protein: CASSLVDRGGSYEQYF.

The rearrangement joins TRBV14 to TRBJ1-1; D uncertain. The V gene lost 4 bases and the J gene lost 5 bases, with 11 bases spanning the gap. This CDR3 contains 13 residues. Germline values: CDR1 SGHDN, CDR2 FVKESK. The CDR3 bases are TGTGCCAGCAGCCGGATTTATGGTACTGAAGCTTTCTTT. This sequence encodes CASSRIYGTEAFF. The full variable domain, in which reference TRBV14 and TRBJ1-1 provide the parts outside the CDR3, is EAGVTQFPSHSVIEKGQTVTLRCDPISGHDNLYWYRRVMGKEIKFLLHFVKESKQDESGMPNNRFLAERTGGTYSTLKVQPAELEDSGVYFCASSRIYGTEAFFGQGTRLTVV.